This is a list of T cell receptor beta chains from one sample in a study of Ad26.COV2.S vaccination and SARS-CoV-2 variants. This table comes from immunoSEQ multiplex PCR, and its TCRdb copy is limited to in-frame clones, with some not included. This sample yields hundreds of thousands of clones, of which roughly 90% are seen a single time; roughly 4.8% belongs to the top ten. The sequencing here drew on peripheral blood, taken in a trial of Ad26.COV2.S vaccine versus placebo. The receptors shown here come from a person aged 18-60 years who received the Ad26.COV2.S COVID-19 vaccine or a placebo. Both conserved end residues are part of each CDR3. Fields, in order: clone size, D gene, V gene, J gene, CDR3 protein, CDR3 DNA. A D gene is named only where the DNA matches it firmly. Rows may omit the clone size; those that give it use once, few, many or a size class.

clone_size: .; d_call: .; v_call: TRBV20-1; j_call: TRBJ2-1; cdr3_aa: CSASSVRDWIDNEQFF; cdr3_nt: TGCAGTGCTAGTTCGGTTCGGGACTGGATAGACAATGAGCAGTTCTTC
clone_size: .; d_call: .; v_call: TRBV9; j_call: TRBJ1-3; cdr3_aa: CASSRYERTAARTGNTIYF; cdr3_nt: TGTGCCAGCAGCCGATACGAGCGAACGGCAGCGAGAACTGGAAACACCATATATTTT
clone_size: .; d_call: TRBD1; v_call: TRBV29-1; j_call: TRBJ2-2; cdr3_aa: CSVGTVPGELFF; cdr3_nt: TGCAGCGTAGGGACAGTCCCCGGGGAGCTGTTTTTT
clone_size: .; d_call: .; v_call: TRBV5-5; j_call: TRBJ2-7; cdr3_aa: CASSLNRYSYEQYF; cdr3_nt: TGTGCCAGCAGCTTGAACAGGTACTCCTACGAGCAGTACTTC
clone_size: .; d_call: TRBD1; v_call: TRBV28; j_call: TRBJ2-3; cdr3_aa: CASSYRGRGTDTQYF; cdr3_nt: TGTGCCAGCAGTTACAGGGGGCGCGGCACAGATACGCAGTATTTT
clone_size: .; d_call: TRBD1; v_call: TRBV28; j_call: TRBJ1-5; cdr3_aa: CAKEDRGRRRNQPQHF; cdr3_nt: TGTGCCAAAGAAGACAGGGGGCGCCGGCGGAATCAGCCCCAGCATTTT
clone_size: .; d_call: .; v_call: TRBV5-1; j_call: TRBJ1-1; cdr3_aa: CASSEGWENTEAFF; cdr3_nt: TGCGCCAGCAGCGAAGGTTGGGAGAACACTGAAGCTTTCTTT
clone_size: once; d_call: .; v_call: TRBV19; j_call: TRBJ1-1; cdr3_aa: CASHRSTEAFF; cdr3_nt: TGTGCCAGTCACCGTTCCACTGAAGCTTTCTTT
clone_size: .; d_call: TRBD1; v_call: TRBV2; j_call: TRBJ2-3; cdr3_aa: CASSATTGAYETDTQYF; cdr3_nt: TGTGCCAGCAGTGCTACAACAGGGGCCTATGAGACAGATACGCAGTATTTT
clone_size: .; d_call: .; v_call: TRBV28; j_call: TRBJ2-2; cdr3_aa: CASIGSPNTGELFF; cdr3_nt: TGTGCCAGCATAGGAAGTCCGAACACCGGGGAGCTGTTTTTT
clone_size: .; d_call: .; v_call: TRBV29-1; j_call: TRBJ1-1; cdr3_aa: CSVVVGADTEAFF; cdr3_nt: TGCAGCGTAGTTGTGGGCGCGGACACTGAAGCTTTCTTT
clone_size: once; d_call: .; v_call: TRBV27; j_call: TRBJ2-5; cdr3_aa: CASSPSTQETQYF; cdr3_nt: TGTGCCAGCAGTCCATCGACCCAAGAGACCCAGTACTTC
clone_size: .; d_call: TRBD2; v_call: TRBV3-1/TRBV3-2; j_call: TRBJ2-7; cdr3_aa: CASSPGGVTYEQYF; cdr3_nt: TGTGCCAGCAGCCCGGGGGGGGTAACCTACGAGCAGTACTTC
clone_size: .; d_call: .; v_call: TRBV3-1/TRBV3-2; j_call: TRBJ2-7; cdr3_aa: CASSLGLGSEGEQYF; cdr3_nt: TGTGCCAGCAGCCTAGGCTTGGGGAGCGAGGGCGAGCAGTACTTC
clone_size: .; d_call: TRBD1; v_call: TRBV7-3; j_call: TRBJ1-1; cdr3_aa: CASSKETGDTEAFF; cdr3_nt: TGTGCCAGCAGCAAAGAGACAGGGGATACTGAAGCTTTCTTT
clone_size: .; d_call: .; v_call: TRBV6-5; j_call: TRBJ1-5; cdr3_aa: CASTRDYGQPQHF; cdr3_nt: TGTGCCAGCACCCGGGACTACGGTCAGCCCCAGCATTTT
clone_size: .; d_call: .; v_call: TRBV19; j_call: TRBJ2-3; cdr3_aa: CASSISEHTDTQYF; cdr3_nt: TGTGCCAGTAGCATTAGCGAACACACAGATACGCAGTATTTT
clone_size: few; d_call: TRBD1; v_call: TRBV4-3; j_call: TRBJ2-1; cdr3_aa: CASSQVFGTGGYNEQFF; cdr3_nt: TGCGCCAGCAGCCAGGTCTTCGGGACAGGGGGGTACAATGAGCAGTTCTTC
clone_size: .; d_call: TRBD1; v_call: TRBV28; j_call: TRBJ1-1; cdr3_aa: CASSFLTGVQSGATEAFF; cdr3_nt: TGTGCCAGCAGTTTTCTAACAGGGGTCCAGAGTGGTGCCACTGAAGCTTTCTTT
clone_size: few; d_call: .; v_call: TRBV7-9; j_call: TRBJ2-7; cdr3_aa: CASSLSQGYEQYF; cdr3_nt: TGTGCCAGCAGCTTATCTCAGGGATACGAGCAGTACTTC
clone_size: .; d_call: .; v_call: TRBV5-1; j_call: TRBJ1-1; cdr3_aa: CASSLGPINTEAFF; cdr3_nt: TGCGCCAGCAGCTTGGGACCGATTAACACTGAAGCTTTCTTT
clone_size: .; d_call: .; v_call: TRBV19; j_call: TRBJ1-5; cdr3_aa: CASSIGWRTNQPQHF; cdr3_nt: TGTGCCAGTAGTATAGGTTGGAGGACTAATCAGCCCCAGCATTTT
clone_size: .; d_call: .; v_call: TRBV9; j_call: TRBJ2-7; cdr3_aa: CASSVVSSGEQYF; cdr3_nt: TGTGCCAGCAGCGTAGTGTCGTCCGGCGAGCAGTACTTC
clone_size: .; d_call: .; v_call: TRBV5-6; j_call: TRBJ2-1; cdr3_aa: CASSSTRDFKRDEQFF; cdr3_nt: TGTGCCAGCAGCTCAACACGTGACTTCAAAAGAGACGAGCAGTTCTTC
clone_size: .; d_call: TRBD1; v_call: TRBV9; j_call: TRBJ1-1; cdr3_aa: CASSVSGTGGAEAFF; cdr3_nt: TGTGCCAGCAGCGTGTCGGGGACAGGGGGCGCTGAAGCTTTCTTT
clone_size: .; d_call: TRBD1; v_call: TRBV10-3; j_call: TRBJ1-2; cdr3_aa: CAISAGTGGAYGYTF; cdr3_nt: TGTGCCATCAGTGCGGGGACAGGGGGCGCCTATGGCTACACCTTC
clone_size: few; d_call: .; v_call: TRBV4-1; j_call: TRBJ1-2; cdr3_aa: CASSQVGRHNYGYTF; cdr3_nt: TGCGCCAGCAGCCAAGTAGGACGGCACAACTATGGCTACACCTTC
clone_size: .; d_call: .; v_call: TRBV4-2; j_call: TRBJ1-2; cdr3_aa: CASSQDRGGYTF; cdr3_nt: TGTGCCAGCAGCCAAGACAGAGGTGGCTACACCTTC